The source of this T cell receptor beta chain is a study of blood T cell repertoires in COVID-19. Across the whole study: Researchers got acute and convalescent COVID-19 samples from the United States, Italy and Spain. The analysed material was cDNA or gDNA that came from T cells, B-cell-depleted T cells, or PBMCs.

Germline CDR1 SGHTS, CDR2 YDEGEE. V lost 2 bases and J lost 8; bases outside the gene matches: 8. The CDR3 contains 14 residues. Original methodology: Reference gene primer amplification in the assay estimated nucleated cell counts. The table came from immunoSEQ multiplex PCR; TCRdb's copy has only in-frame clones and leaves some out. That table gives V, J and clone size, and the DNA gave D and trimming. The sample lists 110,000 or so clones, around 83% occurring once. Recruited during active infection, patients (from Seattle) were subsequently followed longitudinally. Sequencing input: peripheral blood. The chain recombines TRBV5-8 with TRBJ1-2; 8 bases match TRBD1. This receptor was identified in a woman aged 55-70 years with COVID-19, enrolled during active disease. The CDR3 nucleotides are TGTGCCAGCAGCTTCCCCGACAGGGGTGAAGGCTACACCTTC. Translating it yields CASSFPDRGEGYTF.